This TCR beta chain appears in the sequencing data of a study of CD8 T cells in Susac syndrome. Reverse transcription used about 0.45 to 1 ug RNA and random hexamers. Using its own MiXCR run on the immunoSEQ multiplex PCR reads, TCRdb lists one record per CDR3 protein. In the table there are about 210,000 distinct CDR3 sequences, nearly 97% of which are singletons. The CDR3 spans 13 residues. The V gene end was trimmed by 10 bases and the J gene end by 6 bases; junction bases not matched to a gene: 9. The germline V gene encodes CDR1 SNHLY and CDR2 FYNNEI. V is TRBV2 and J is TRBJ2-3; 8 bases agree with TRBD2. This clonotype was obtained from a human donor with multiple sclerosis. Sequencing input: CD4+ T cells from PBMCs. The chain's CDR3 is CATGYSGVDTQYF. The CDR3 nucleotides read TGTGCCACCGGTTATAGCGGGGTGGATACGCAGTATTTT.